Listed here are 11 T cell receptor beta chains from one sample, sequenced in a study of chemoradiotherapy in HPV16-positive cancers. The repertoire was sequenced with immunoSEQ multiplex PCR; TCRdb's copy has only in-frame clones and lacks some. The top ten clones hold more than 4% of a sample with tens of thousands of clones, about 88% of them seen once. The sample was blood, taken from a patient who underwent chemoradiotherapy. The receptors originated from a human donor with HPV-associated anogenital cancer.

The V call is TRBV5-1, the J call TRBJ1-6, with 7 bases aligning to TRBD1. The CDR3 runs 14 residues. Trimming took 2 bases from V and 7 from J; bases not matched to a gene: 3. Germline lookup yields CDR1 SGHRS and CDR2 YFSETQ. Written as DNA, the CDR3 is TGCGCCAGCAGCTTAAACAGGGGAAATTCACCCCTCCACTTT. Residues: CASSLNRGNSPLHF.

The count of this clone is one. The chain carries TRBV6-1 and TRBJ1-1; D ambiguous. CDR1 and CDR2 (germline): MNHNS, SASEGT. The V end lost 4 bases, the J end lost 2 bases, and 11 bases lay between the germline ends. The CDR3 is 14 amino acids. The CDR3 protein is CASSVVYGNTEAFF. DNA for the CDR3: TGTGCCAGCAGTGTAGTATACGGAAACACTGAAGCTTTCTTT.

This clone turned up a few times. The CDR3 nucleotides read TGTGCCAGCAGCTTGGGGACAGGCTACGAGCAGTACTTC. This encodes CASSLGTGYEQYF. This rearrangement joins TRBV5-6 to TRBJ2-7, with 7 bases aligning to TRBD1. CDR3 length: 13 residues. Germline assignment: CDR1 SGHDT and CDR2 YYEEEE. After removal of 0 bases from V and 3 bases from J, the junction contained 0 bases not matched to a gene.

The CDR3 loop is CASSPSTDTQYF. DNA for the CDR3: TGTGCCAGCAGCCCCTCAACAGATACGCAGTATTTT. This sequence joins TRBV2 and TRBJ2-3; D gene ambiguous. The CDR3 loop spans 12 amino acids. Trimming removed 6 bases at V and 3 bases at J, with 7 bases between. The V gene's germline CDR1 is SNHLY and CDR2 FYNNEI.

This clone was detected once. The rearrangement links TRBV30 to TRBJ2-2, with TRBD2 as a possible D gene (5 bases). V gave up 1 base and J gave up 6 bases, with 12 bases separating them. The CDR3 has 14 amino acids. Germline values: CDR1 GTSNPN, CDR2 SVGIG (reference sequence). DNA for the CDR3: TGTGCCTGGAGTGGGGCTAGCCTGGCCGGGGAGCTGTTTTTT. Translating it yields CAWSGASLAGELFF. Filled out from reference TRBV30 and TRBJ2-2, the complete variable domain reads SQTIHQWPATLVQPVGSPLSLECTVEGTSNPNLYWYRQAAGRGLQLLFYSVGIGQISSEVPQNLSASRPQDRQFILSSKKLLLSDSGFYLCAWSGASLAGELFFGEGSRLTVL.

This clone has just one count. The chain links TRBV19 to TRBJ2-2, with 8 bases aligning to TRBD2. The CDR3 totals 17 residues. Germline V CDR1 and CDR2: LNHDA, SQIVND (reference sequence). J lost 8 bases, V lost 5 bases, and 16 bases had no gene match. The chain's CDR3 is CASSDGLSGGSIGELFF. CDR3 nucleotides: TGTGCCAGTAGTGATGGACTAAGCGGGGGATCAATTGGGGAGCTGTTTTTT.

J is TRBJ1-4 and V is TRBV5-5; D gene ambiguous. The germline CDR1 and CDR2 sequences are SGHKS and YYEKEE (reference sequence). V was shortened by 3 bases and J by 5 bases, with 17 bases between the two germline ends. The CDR3 length is 16 residues. The CDR3 DNA reads as TGTGCCAGCAGCTCCGCCTACAGCGACCTGAATGAAAAACTGTTTTTT. This sequence encodes CASSSAYSDLNEKLFF.

V is TRBV19 and J is TRBJ2-5, with 13 bases identical to TRBD2. CDR1 is LNHDA, CDR2 SQIVND, per germline (reference sequence). CDR3 length: 17 residues. V dropped 5 bases and J dropped 5; count of bases not matched to a gene: 11. CDR3 sequence (DNA): TGTGCCAGTAGTCCTCGTAGACTAGCGGGAGGAGGGGAGACCCAGTACTTC. Translated: CASSPRRLAGGGETQYF.

The chain combines TRBV9 with TRBJ1-3; tentatively, D is TRBD1 (5 bases). V was pared by 2 bases and J by 3 bases, with 9 bases between. CDR1 SGDLS and CDR2 YYNGEE come from the germline V gene. The CDR3 length is 14 residues. CDR3 sequence (DNA): TGTGCCAGCAGCGTCGGGGCATTTGGAAACACCATATATTTT. It translates to CASSVGAFGNTIYF.

The chain has TRBV1 and TRBJ1-6; the D call TRBD1 from the table was never checked on the DNA. TRBV1 is annotated as a pseudogene. The length of the CDR3 is 14 residues. For the CDR3, the DNA is TGCACCAGCTGCAGGTCAATTTTCGATTCACCCCTCCACTTT. Translated, it gives CTSCRSIFDSPLHF.

The V call is TRBV5-4, the J call TRBJ1-2; TRBD1 is a possible D gene (5 bases). Germline V lookup: CDR1 SGHNT, CDR2 YYREEE (reference sequence). The CDR3 is 15 residues long. Trimming cost V 2 bases and J 3 bases, with 14 bases left between them. CDR3 sequence: CASSFPGIGYYGYTF. The CDR3 DNA is TGTGCCAGCAGCTTCCCAGGGATTGGATACTATGGCTACACCTTC.